This is a list of T cell receptor beta chains from one sample in a study of breast tumors, draining lymph nodes, adjacent tissues. TCRdb itself ran the multiplex PCR reads through MiXCR, one entry per CDR3 protein. The top ten hold about 3.5% of the sample, which has some 120,000 distinct CDR3 sequences, 20% seen once. Sequenced sample: axillary lymph node tissue. Source of these receptors: a female donor with breast cancer. Some clones in this sample may be carry-over from other donors' samples. Each CDR3 is given with its conserved first and last residue.

j_call	v_call	cdr3_aa
TRBJ1-4	TRBV3-1	CASSQDGREGGNEKLFF
TRBJ2-7	TRBV29-1	CSVEGYAGGNEQYF
TRBJ2-2	TRBV4-1	CASSQEGDLSTGELFF
TRBJ2-5	TRBV3-1	CASSQDIARGLETQYF
TRBJ2-1	TRBV10-1	CASSEGLRNNEQFF
TRBJ2-7	TRBV27	CASSLSVEDEQYF
TRBJ1-2	TRBV20-1	CSAYTGIDGYTF
TRBJ2-4	TRBV4-1	CASSQDPTGKGAKNIQYF
TRBJ2-3	TRBV20-1	CSASGLGDLGTDTQYF
TRBJ2-5	TRBV5-1	CASSLSIGREETQYF
TRBJ2-3	TRBV3-1	CASSPGLAGLVSTDTQYF
TRBJ2-1	TRBV11-2	CASSSSGFSEDSGRLYNEQFF
TRBJ1-3	TRBV10-3	CAISESINSGNTIYF
TRBJ2-1	TRBV6-1	CASSGQTGTGIFNEQFF
TRBJ1-5	TRBV12-3/TRBV12-4	CASSLSINQPQHF
TRBJ2-7	TRBV11-2	CASSLETNAYEQYF
TRBJ2-7	TRBV20-1	CSARDPRQTAGEQYF
TRBJ1-4	TRBV27	CASSTYSGQSNEKLFF
TRBJ2-1	TRBV2	CASSGQPNEQFF
TRBJ1-1	TRBV20-1	CSARGRRDTEAFF
TRBJ1-2	TRBV4-1	CASSQDLAWAYGYTF
TRBJ1-6	TRBV5-5	CANSGDVLSCNSPLHF
TRBJ1-2	TRBV7-8	CVSSLGRTGYGYTF
TRBJ1-2	TRBV3-1	CASSQDHEGDGYTF
TRBJ1-4	TRBV18	CASSQQGATNEKLFF
TRBJ1-5	TRBV18	CASSAGYDQPQHF
TRBJ1-1	TRBV29-1	CSGALLNTEAFF
TRBJ2-7	TRBV5-1	CASSSQGSGYEQYF
TRBJ2-5	TRBV3-1	CASSQRRETQYF
TRBJ1-2	TRBV25-1	CASSKGQGRWDGYTF
TRBJ2-5	TRBV5-1	CASSSQLGETQYF
TRBJ2-1	TRBV3-1	CASSQRGTDNEQFF